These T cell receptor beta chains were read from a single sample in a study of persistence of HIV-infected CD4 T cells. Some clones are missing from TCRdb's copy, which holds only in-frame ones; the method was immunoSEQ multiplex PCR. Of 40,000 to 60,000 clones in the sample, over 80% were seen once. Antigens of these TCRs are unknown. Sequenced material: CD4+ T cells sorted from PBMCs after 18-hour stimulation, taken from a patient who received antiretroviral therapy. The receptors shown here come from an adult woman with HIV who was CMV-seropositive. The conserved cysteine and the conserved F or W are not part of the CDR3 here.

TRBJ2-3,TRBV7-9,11,ASSRGITDTQY
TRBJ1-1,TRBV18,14,ASSAFISAMNTEAF
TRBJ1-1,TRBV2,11,ASRGQGHTEAF
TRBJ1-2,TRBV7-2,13,ASSSRGRENSGYT
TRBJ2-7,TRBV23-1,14,ASRDHPGQGFYEQY
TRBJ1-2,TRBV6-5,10,ASRVEGYGHT
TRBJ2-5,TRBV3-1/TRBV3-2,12,ASSQAGGTGTQY
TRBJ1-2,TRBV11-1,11,ASSLGTGNGYT
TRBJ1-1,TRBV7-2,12,ASGLWGMNTEAF
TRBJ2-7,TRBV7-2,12,ASSLVRTSYEQY
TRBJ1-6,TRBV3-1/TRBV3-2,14,ASSLLGTRGNSPLH
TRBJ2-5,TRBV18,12,ASSPDRGSETQY
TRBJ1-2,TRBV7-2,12,ASSLELGIYGYT
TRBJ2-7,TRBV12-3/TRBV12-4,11,ASRLQTEREQY
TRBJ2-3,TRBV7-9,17,ASSLPGTSGGRSTDTQY
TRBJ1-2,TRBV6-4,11,ASSDQGIGGYT
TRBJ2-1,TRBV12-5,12,ASGSSGTSGGQF
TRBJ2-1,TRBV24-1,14,ATSTSRGQGVVEQF
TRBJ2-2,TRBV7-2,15,ASSLRGGAGKTGELF
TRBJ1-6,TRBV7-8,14,ASSLVNPLAKSPLH
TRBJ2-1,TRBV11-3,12,ASSPGPQVNEQF
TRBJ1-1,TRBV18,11,ASSPWTGSEAF
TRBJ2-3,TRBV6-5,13,ASSLRGIGTDTQY
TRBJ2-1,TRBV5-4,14,ASSSPGGAFINEQF
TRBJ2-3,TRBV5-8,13,ASTISGGRTDTQY
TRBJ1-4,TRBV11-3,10,ASSFGGEKLF
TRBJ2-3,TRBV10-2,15,ASSESGGGPRQDTQY
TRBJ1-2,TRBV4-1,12,ASSQAGTDYGYT
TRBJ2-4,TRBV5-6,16,ASSPYGTSGGAGYIQY
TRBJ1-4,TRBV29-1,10,SVGQGAAELF
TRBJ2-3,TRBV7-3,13,ASSLMGLSTDTQY
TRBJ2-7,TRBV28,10,ASRGTSYEQY
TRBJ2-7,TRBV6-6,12,ASSYSGGAHEQY
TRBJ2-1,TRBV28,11,ASSFSGTGEQF
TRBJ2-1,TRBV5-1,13,ASPHTGVQPHEQF
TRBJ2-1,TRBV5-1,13,ASTRDTRLAAEQF
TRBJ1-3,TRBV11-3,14,ASSLEGGRNGNTIY
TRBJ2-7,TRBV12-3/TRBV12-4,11,ASSWGQGIEQY
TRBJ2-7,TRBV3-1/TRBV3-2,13,ASSQEILAGTEQY
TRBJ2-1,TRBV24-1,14,ATSDFGASGRGEQF
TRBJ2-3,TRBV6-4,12,ASSEGQGGDTQY
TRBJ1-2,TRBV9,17,ASSTRSVWTGPVNYGYT
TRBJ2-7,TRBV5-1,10,ASSPVAYEQY
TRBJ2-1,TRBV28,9,ASTTVGEQF
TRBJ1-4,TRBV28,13,ASRRSGGRNEKLF
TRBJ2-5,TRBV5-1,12,ASSLGQGRETQY
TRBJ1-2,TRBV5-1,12,ASSPRTGSYGYT
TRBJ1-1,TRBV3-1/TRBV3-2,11,ASSQGGGTEAF
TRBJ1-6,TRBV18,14,ASTSGGQGNNSPLH
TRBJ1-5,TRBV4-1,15,ASSQGPGQNSNQPQH
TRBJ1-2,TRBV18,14,ASSPLGQGETYGYT
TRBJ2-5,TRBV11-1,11,ASRSNLQETQY
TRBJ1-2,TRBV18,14,ASSQGQRIANYGYT
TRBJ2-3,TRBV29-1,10,SVERKGDTQY
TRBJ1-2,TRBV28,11,ASSFLGSHGYT
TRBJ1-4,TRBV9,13,ASSGSGRGDEKLF
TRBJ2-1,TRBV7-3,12,ASSPGQGWGEQF
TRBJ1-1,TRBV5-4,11,ASSYEQGRGAF
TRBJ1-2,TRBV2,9,ASSEAKGYT